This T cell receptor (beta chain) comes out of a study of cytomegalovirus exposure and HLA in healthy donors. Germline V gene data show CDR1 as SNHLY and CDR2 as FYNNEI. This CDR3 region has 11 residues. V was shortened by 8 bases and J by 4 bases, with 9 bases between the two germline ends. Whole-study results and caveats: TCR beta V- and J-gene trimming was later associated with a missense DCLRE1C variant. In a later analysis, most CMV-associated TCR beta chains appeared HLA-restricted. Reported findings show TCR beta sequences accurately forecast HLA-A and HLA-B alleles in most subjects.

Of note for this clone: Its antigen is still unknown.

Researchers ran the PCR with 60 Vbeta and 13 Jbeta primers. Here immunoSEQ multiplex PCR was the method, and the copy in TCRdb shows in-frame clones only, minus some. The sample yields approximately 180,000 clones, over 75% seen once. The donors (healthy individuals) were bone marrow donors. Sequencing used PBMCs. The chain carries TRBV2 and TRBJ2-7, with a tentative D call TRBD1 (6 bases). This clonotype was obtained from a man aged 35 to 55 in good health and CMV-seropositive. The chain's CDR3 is CASQTGYEQYF. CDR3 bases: TGTGCCAGCCAAACAGGGTACGAGCAGTACTTC.